The 17 T cell receptor beta chains below come from one sample, sequenced in a study of post-analysis software for immune sequencing data. General study results and limits: Elevated frequency relative to controls characterized several TRBV segments in patients, TRBV5-6, TRBV5-1 and TRBV20-1 among them.

Their antigens remain unidentified. Built from TCR beta cDNA, the libraries had unique molecular identifiers in them. TCRdb reprocessed the PCR reads via MiXCR and lists one record per CDR3 protein. The table has hundreds of thousands of distinct CDR3 sequences, just under 30% seen once. Sequencing used blood. Every receptor here comes from a girl between 10 and 17 years old with multiple sclerosis.

Turning to this clonotype: The junction differs from germline at one of its ends, possibly a read error. The rearrangement links TRBV10-3 to TRBJ2-3; 8 bases line up with TRBD2. Per germline, CDR1 ENHRY and CDR2 SYGVKD. This CDR3 comprises 16 residues. The CDR3 nucleotides read TGTACCATCAGTGAGGCTTACGGGGGGGCTTCAGACACGCAGTATTTT. Its translation is CTISEAYGGASDTQYF.

This clonotype was counted a few times. This chain uses TRBV6-2 or TRBV6-3 with TRBJ2-7; no clear D. CDR3 length equals 11 residues. V was clipped by 7 bases and J by 3 bases, with 7 bases between them. The germline V gene encodes CDR1 MNHEY and CDR2 SVGEGT. CDR3 nucleotide sequence: TGTGCCAGCACCAATGACTACGAGCAGTACTTC. Translated: CASTNDYEQYF.

This clonotype was counted between two and nine times. The gene calls are TRBV20-1 and TRBJ2-5; 9 bases line up with TRBD1. Germline V gene sequence: CDR1 DFQATT, CDR2 SNEGSKA (reference sequence). V was pared by 2 bases and J by 11 bases, with 12 bases of the junction left unmatched. This CDR3 is 14 amino acids long. CDR3 nucleotides: TGCAGTGCTAGAAGACAGGGGGGGTCGGGGGAGCAGTACTTC. This codes for CSARRQGGSGEQYF.

V and J are TRBV7-9 and TRBJ2-7; D is perhaps TRBD1 (5 bases). CDR3 length equals 14 residues. The germline CDR1 and CDR2 sequences are SEHNR and FQNEAQ (reference sequence). V lost 5 bases and J 4 bases, leaving 15 bases between the germline ends. CDR3 region: CASSPVTGAYEQYF. CDR3 DNA sequence: TGTGCCAGCAGCCCCGTCACAGGAGCGTACGAGCAGTACTTC.

The chain is built from TRBV6-2 or TRBV6-3 and TRBJ2-1; D tentatively fits TRBD1 or TRBD2 (5 bases each). This CDR3 comprises 14 residues. Trimming shortened V by 8 bases and J by 2 bases, and 13 bases separated the two germline ends. Germline V lookup: CDR1 MNHEY, CDR2 SVGEGT. The CDR3 sequence is CASRGGPTYNEQFF. The CDR3 DNA sequence: TGTGCCAGCCGGGGCGGGCCTACCTACAATGAGCAGTTCTTC.

This clonotype was detected only a few times. The J gene is TRBJ2-1, the V gene TRBV20-1, with D possibly being TRBD2 (6 bases). The V and J ends lost 3 bases and 5 bases respectively, with 14 bases between them. Germline V lookup: CDR1 DFQATT, CDR2 SNEGSKA (reference sequence). This CDR3 is built from 14 residues. The CDR3 DNA sequence: TGCAGTGCTAGTGGGACTCCGGCCCACAATGAGCAGTTCTTC. This codes for CSASGTPAHNEQFF.

This clonotype was seen a few times. The J gene is TRBJ1-1, the V gene TRBV20-1; D call uncertain. There are 13 residues in the CDR3. V lost 5 bases to trimming and J lost 4 bases, with 14 bases between them. Germline V gene data show CDR1 as DFQATT and CDR2 as SNEGSKA (reference sequence). CDR3 DNA: TGCAGTGCTCCCCACTACGGCTCCACTGAAGCTTTCTTT. Amino acid sequence: CSAPHYGSTEAFF.

The chain carries TRBV6-2 or TRBV6-3 and TRBJ2-1, with D possibly being TRBD2 (6 bases). Germline CDR1 is MNHEY and CDR2 is SVGEGT. Trimming took 5 bases from V and 6 from J, leaving 17 bases between them. There are 15 residues in the CDR3. CDR3 protein: CASSPGLPIGNEQFF. Written as DNA, the CDR3 is TGTGCCAGCAGTCCGGGACTGCCTATCGGCAATGAGCAGTTCTTC.

This clonotype was recorded a few times. The chain joins TRBV3-1 to TRBJ1-1; D may be TRBD1 (6 bases). Germline lookup yields CDR1 LGHDT and CDR2 YNNKEL (reference sequence). There are 16 residues in the CDR3. The ends were cut back, 3 bases at V and 1 base at J, with 15 bases in the middle. The chain's CDR3 is CASSQRPGVRNTEAFF. Written as DNA, the CDR3 is TGTGCCAGCAGCCAGCGGCCAGGGGTTAGGAACACTGAAGCTTTCTTT.

The chain is built from TRBV3-1 and TRBJ2-3; 11 bases agree with TRBD2. The V gene end was trimmed by 4 bases and the J gene end by 4 bases; junction bases not matched to a gene: 7. Germline-derived CDR1 and CDR2 are LGHDT and YNNKEL (reference sequence). The CDR3 spans 16 residues. The CDR3 sequence: CASSPTLSGRADTQYF. The CDR3 nucleotides are TGTGCCAGCAGCCCAACCCTTAGCGGGAGGGCAGATACGCAGTATTTT.

The chain is built from TRBV15 and TRBJ1-2; no firm D call. Deletions cut 0 bases from V and 5 bases from J, with 13 bases between. CDR3 size: 15 residues. Germline V CDR1 and CDR2: LNHNV, YYDKDF (reference sequence). CDR3 DNA sequence: TGTGCCACCAGCAGAGAACGAGGATTGGCGTATGGCTACACCTTC. This encodes CATSRERGLAYGYTF.

The chain uses TRBV4-3 and TRBJ2-1, with 9 bases aligning to TRBD2. From germline, CDR1 is LGHNA and CDR2 YSLEER. The CDR3 spans 17 residues. Trimming at V came to 4 bases and at J to 4 bases, leaving 11 bases not matched to a gene. The CDR3 sequence is CASSPQPASGVYNEQFF. CDR3 DNA: TGCGCCAGCAGCCCCCAGCCGGCTAGCGGGGTTTACAATGAGCAGTTCTTC.

This clonotype was observed a handful of times. The CDR3 coding sequence is TGCGCCAGCAGCCAGACCGGCACAGGGAATTCACCCCTCCACTTT. As protein: CASSQTGTGNSPLHF. The genes are TRBV5-1 and TRBJ1-6, with D tentatively TRBD1 (6 bases). CDR1 is SGHRS, CDR2 YFSETQ, per germline. Trimming took 4 bases from V and 7 from J, leaving 15 bases between them. The CDR3 is 15 residues long.

This clonotype was detected many times. This chain uses TRBV7-2 with TRBJ2-1; no clear D. V was trimmed by 4 bases and J by 0 bases, leaving 10 bases between them. The V gene's germline CDR1 is SGHTA and CDR2 FQGNSA. The CDR3 runs to 15 residues. This CDR3 is CASSSTSSSYNEQFF. The CDR3 DNA follows: TGTGCCAGCAGCTCGACCTCGAGCTCCTACAATGAGCAGTTCTTC.

The chain uses TRBV6-2 or TRBV6-3 and TRBJ1-5; D remains ambiguous. V shed 7 bases and J shed 2 bases, with 9 bases lying between them. This CDR3 region has 13 residues. Germline V gene lookup returns CDR1 MNHEY and CDR2 SVGEGT. CDR3 in DNA: TGTGCCAGCAAAGAGAGGGGCAATCAGCCCCAGCATTTT. Translated, it gives CASKERGNQPQHF.

This clonotype came up a few times. V usage is TRBV5-1 and J usage is TRBJ2-7; 11 nucleotides line up with TRBD2. The CDR3 is made up of 16 amino acids. The germline CDR1 and CDR2 sequences are SGHRS and YFSETQ. Trimming at V came to 3 bases and at J to 2 bases, leaving 7 bases not matched to a gene. The CDR3 DNA reads TGCGCCAGCAGCTCTACGGGTAGCGGGAGGGCCTACGAGCAGTACTTC. Translating it yields CASSSTGSGRAYEQYF. Filled out from reference TRBV5-1 and TRBJ2-7, the complete variable domain reads KAGVTQTPRYLIKTRGQQVTLSCSPISGHRSVSWYQQTPGQGLQFLFEYFSETQRNKGNFPGRFSGRQFSNSRSEMNVSTLELGDSALYLCASSSTGSGRAYEQYFGPGTRLTVT.

This clonotype was observed many times. The V call is TRBV9, the J call TRBJ2-5; D gene uncertain. The CDR3 covers 14 residues. V lost 0 bases and J 1 base, leaving 7 bases between the germline ends. The germline gives CDR1 SGDLS, CDR2 YYNGEE. Written as DNA, the CDR3 is TGTGCCAGCAGCGTAGGGGCAGCCCAAGAGACCCAGTACTTC. Its protein product is CASSVGAAQETQYF.